The 24 T cell receptor beta chains in this list originate from one sample, sequenced in a study of PD-L1 blockade in urothelial cancer. Some clones are missing from TCRdb's copy, which holds only in-frame ones; the method was immunoSEQ multiplex PCR. The sample includes about 35,000 clones, approximately 34% of them seen just once. The material was tumor tissue, obtained before atezolizumab (anti-PD-L1) treatment. Receptor source: a man aged 60 to 69 with urothelial cancer.

V and J are TRBV19 and TRBJ1-3, with 9 bases that match TRBD1. This CDR3 spans 17 amino acids. V gave up 5 bases and J gave up 1 base; unmatched junction bases: 9. Germline V gene data show CDR1 as LNHDA and CDR2 as SQIVND (reference sequence). This CDR3 reads CASSSGDRVFSGNTIYF. Here the CDR3 DNA reads TGTGCCAGTAGTTCCGGGGACAGGGTTTTTTCTGGAAACACCATATATTTT.

This clone was counted a few times. The chain couples TRBV4-1 to TRBJ1-2; 7 bases are shared with TRBD1. The CDR3 consists of 17 residues. V was clipped by 2 bases and J by 6 bases; unmatched bases: 15. The germline V gene has CDR1 MGHRA and CDR2 YSYEKL. DNA of the CDR3: TGCGCCAGCAGCCAACCTCATCGGGCCAGGGGGACCAATGGCTACACCTTC. Amino acid sequence: CASSQPHRARGTNGYTF.

This clone appeared a few times. CDR3 DNA: TGTGCCAGCAGTGAAGCTTATCGGTCCGGCTACAATGAGCAGTTCTTC. Translation gives CASSEAYRSGYNEQFF. The rearrangement joins TRBV9 to TRBJ2-1, with D hard to call. Germline lookup yields CDR1 SGDLS and CDR2 YYNGEE. The CDR3 runs 16 residues. The V and J ends lost 5 bases and 3 bases respectively, with 18 bases between them.

The CDR3 region is CASSSGLAGGPHQETQYF. CDR3 nucleotide sequence: TGTGCCAGTAGTTCGGGACTAGCGGGGGGGCCTCACCAAGAGACCCAGTACTTC. This chain uses TRBV19 with TRBJ2-5, with TRBD2 matching over 16 bases. This CDR3 contains 18 residues. V lost 5 bases to trimming and J lost 0 bases; unmatched junction nucleotides: 6. Germline assignment: CDR1 LNHDA and CDR2 SQIVND (reference sequence).

The chain links TRBV11-3 to TRBJ2-1; 9 bases line up with TRBD1. Germline trimming cut 4 bases from V and 0 bases from J; bases unmatched to any gene: 4. The CDR3 totals 16 residues. Germline assignment: CDR1 SGHNT and CDR2 YENEEA. The CDR3 spells CASSSRDRASYNEQFF. The DNA of the CDR3 is TGTGCCAGCAGCTCCAGGGACAGGGCCTCCTACAATGAGCAGTTCTTC. Looking up the rest from reference TRBV11-3 and TRBJ2-1 gives the full variable domain: EAGVVQSPRYKIIEKKQPVAFWCNPISGHNTLYWYLQNLGQGPELLIRYENEEAVDDSQLPKDRFSAERLKGVDSTLKIQPAELGDSAVYLCASSSRDRASYNEQFFGPGTRLTVL.

The rearrangement uses TRBV28 and TRBJ1-4; D may be TRBD1 (5 bases). CDR1 MDHEN and CDR2 SYDVKM come from the germline V gene. Trimming took 6 bases from V and 0 from J, leaving 8 bases between them. The CDR3 contains 14 residues. The CDR3 DNA is TGTGCCAGCAGGGGGCCCGCAACTAATGAAAAACTGTTTTTT. Translating it yields CASRGPATNEKLFF. The whole variable domain, filled in from reference TRBV28 and TRBJ1-4, reads DVKVTQSSRYLVKRTGEKVFLECVQDMDHENMFWYRQDPGLGLRLIYFSYDVKMKEKGDIPEGYSVSREKKERFSLILESASTNQTSMYLCASRGPATNEKLFFGSGTQLSVL.

The chain carries TRBV10-2 and TRBJ2-3; tentative D call: TRBD2 (5 bases). V lost 4 bases and J lost 4, with 12 bases in between. CDR3 length: 14 residues. Per germline, CDR1 WSHSY and CDR2 SAAADI. CDR3 DNA sequence: TGCGCCAGCAGTGTATCCGGGAAGGCAGATACGCAGTATTTT. It specifies CASSVSGKADTQYF.

This clone was found a few times. CDR3 sequence reads: CAWSVRRDLVSNEKLFF. CDR3 DNA: TGTGCCTGGAGTGTAAGGCGGGACCTCGTCTCTAATGAAAAACTGTTTTTT. The V and J genes are TRBV30 and TRBJ1-4, with D maybe TRBD1 (5 bases). The CDR3 contains 17 residues. V lost 0 bases, J lost 3 bases, and 17 bases lay in between. Per the germline V gene, CDR1 is GTSNPN and CDR2 is SVGIG (reference sequence).

The chain recombines TRBV7-1 with TRBJ1-1, with a possible D match to TRBD1 (6 bases). TRBV7-1 is known as an ORF, though its function is uncertain. Trimming left V 5 bases short and J 6 bases short, with 13 bases between. This CDR3 has 13 amino acids. CDR3 region: CASSPFSGAEAFF. CDR3 DNA: TGTGCCAGCAGCCCATTTTCAGGGGCTGAAGCTTTCTTT.

The count of this clone is one. The genes are TRBV5-1 and TRBJ2-1; 10 nucleotides match TRBD2. The CDR3 has 16 residues. CDR1 SGHRS and CDR2 YFSETQ come from the germline V gene. V was clipped by 4 bases and J by 8 bases; unmatched bases: 12. The CDR3 bases are TGCGCCAGCAGCCTGGGGTTGGGGACTAGCGCTGATGAGCAGTTCTTC. Translation: CASSLGLGTSADEQFF.

This clone was seen more than once but under ten times. V gene TRBV27 combines with J gene TRBJ2-1; D gene uncertain. The CDR3 sequence is 13 residues long. Germline V CDR1 and CDR2: MNHEY, SMNVEV (reference sequence). With 2 bases removed from V and 9 bases from J, the gap between germline ends came to 11 bases. The CDR3 nucleotides are TGTGCCAGCAGTTTAAACGGGCTCGGTGAGCAGTTCTTC. This encodes CASSLNGLGEQFF.

The rearrangement joins TRBV10-2 to TRBJ2-2; either TRBD1 or TRBD2 may fit D (5 bases each). The CDR3 runs 13 residues. Germline values: CDR1 WSHSY, CDR2 SAAADI. Trimming took 8 bases from V and 5 from J, leaving 12 bases between them. CDR3 bases: TGCGCCAGCCGCGGCAGGGAGACCGGGGAGCTGTTTTTT. It yields the protein CASRGRETGELFF.

This clone was picked up a small number of times. The chain joins TRBV27 to TRBJ2-2, with D hard to call. The V gene's germline CDR1 is MNHEY and CDR2 SMNVEV (reference sequence). V lost 10 bases to trimming and J lost 1 base, with 7 bases between them. The CDR3 consists of 12 residues. CDR3 DNA: TGTGCCACCTCGGGGAACACCGGGGAGCTGTTTTTT. This gives the protein CATSGNTGELFF.

A remark on this clone: At least one base is unread or ambiguous, so its residue appears as X. The V call is TRBV5-1, the J call TRBJ1-3; D gene ambiguous. Germline V CDR1 and CDR2: SGHRS, YFSETQ. Trimming pared 4 bases from V and 0 bases from J, leaving 11 bases between. There are 15 residues in the CDR3. Here the CDR3 DNA reads TGCGCCAGCAGCCCGGACGGMCGCTCTGGAAACACCATATATTTT. Amino acid sequence: CASSPDXRSGNTIYF. The whole CDR3 protein is CASSPDGRSGNTIYF.

V and J are TRBV5-1 and TRBJ2-1; TRBD1 matches at 8 bases. J gave up 8 bases and V 0 bases, and 7 bases lay outside the gene matches. From germline, CDR1 is SGHRS and CDR2 YFSETQ. The CDR3 has 15 amino acids. Here the CDR3 DNA reads TGCGCCAGCAGCTTGGGAGGACAGGGTAACGATGAGCAGTTCTTC. It translates to CASSLGGQGNDEQFF.

The chain is built from TRBV5-1 and TRBJ1-1; perhaps TRBD1 as D (5 bases). This CDR3 spans 15 amino acids. Germline-derived CDR1 and CDR2 are SGHRS and YFSETQ. Between the trimmed V and J ends, which lost 4 bases and 4 bases, there was a span of 17 bases. The CDR3 is CASSPGGTRSTEAFF. CDR3 nucleotides: TGCGCCAGCAGCCCGGGTGGGACTCGGAGCACTGAAGCTTTCTTT.

This clone has just a few counts. The chain is built from TRBV19 and TRBJ2-7, with 8 bases lining up with TRBD1. The J segment lost 2 bases and the V segment lost 4 bases, leaving 4 bases of the junction unmatched. This CDR3 spans 14 amino acids. CDR1 is LNHDA and CDR2 is SQIVND in the germline V gene (reference sequence). CDR3 in amino acids: CASSTGQVAYEQYF. The CDR3 coding sequence is TGTGCCAGTAGTACGGGACAGGTAGCCTACGAGCAGTACTTC.

This clone has just a few counts. The J gene is TRBJ1-3, the V gene TRBV11-3; possible D gene TRBD1, 6 bases. Per the germline V gene, CDR1 is SGHNT and CDR2 is YENEEA. V was cut by 5 bases and J by 4 bases, with 12 bases left in between. The CDR3 has 14 amino acids. The DNA of the CDR3 is TGTGCCAGCAGCCCAGGGGTTTACGGAAACACCATATATTTT. It encodes CASSPGVYGNTIYF.

The chain links TRBV28 to TRBJ2-7, with D perhaps TRBD2 (5 bases). The germline V gene has CDR1 MDHEN and CDR2 SYDVKM. This CDR3 has 17 amino acids. Trimming pared 3 bases from V and 3 bases from J, leaving 21 bases between. The CDR3: CASSFRESQRPRYEQYF. DNA for the CDR3: TGTGCCAGCAGTTTCCGGGAATCCCAACGTCCCCGCTACGAGCAGTACTTC.

The rearrangement links TRBV18 to TRBJ2-1, with TRBD2 matching 11 bases. In germline, CDR1 is KGHSH, CDR2 LQKENI. The length of the CDR3 is 17 residues. Losses at the gene ends were 2 bases for V and 2 bases for J; bases not matched to a gene: 5. CDR3 nucleotides: TGTGCCAGCTCACCATCCAGACTAGCGGGGACCTACAATGAGCAGTTCTTC. It codes for CASSPSRLAGTYNEQFF.

This chain uses TRBV5-1 with TRBJ1-3; 8 bases line up with TRBD1. V shed 2 bases, J shed 4 bases, and the junction held 5 bases outside the gene matches. Germline V gives CDR1 SGHRS, CDR2 YFSETQ. This CDR3 has 15 residues. The CDR3 spells CASSLDGTGGNTIYF. DNA of the CDR3: TGCGCCAGCAGCTTAGACGGGACAGGCGGAAACACCATATATTTT.

This chain connects TRBV7-6 to TRBJ2-3, with TRBD2 as a possible D gene (6 bases). The CDR3 is 15 residues long. The V end lost 5 bases, the J end lost 0 bases, and 12 bases lay between the germline ends. Germline values: CDR1 SGHVS, CDR2 FNYEAQ. CDR3 DNA: TGTGCCAGCAGCACGACCGGGACTAGCACAGATACGCAGTATTTT. This gives the protein CASSTTGTSTDTQYF.

This clone has ten or more counts. This chain links TRBV11-3 with TRBJ1-2; 7 bases map to TRBD1. This CDR3 has 15 amino acids. CDR1 is SGHNT and CDR2 is YENEEA in the germline V gene. V trimming: 3 bases; J trimming: 3 bases; junction bases outside the gene matches: 7. This CDR3 is CASSLELDRDYGYTF. The CDR3 DNA sequence: TGTGCCAGCAGCTTGGAACTCGACAGGGACTATGGCTACACCTTC.

This chain uses TRBV29-1 with TRBJ1-2; D gene uncertain. This CDR3 region has 12 residues. Germline assignment: CDR1 SQVTM and CDR2 ANQGSEA. V was shortened by 7 bases and J by 6 bases, with 15 bases between the two germline ends. Written as DNA, the CDR3 is TGCAGCGCTATTGACCGGTTGCATGGCTACACCTTC. Residues: CSAIDRLHGYTF.